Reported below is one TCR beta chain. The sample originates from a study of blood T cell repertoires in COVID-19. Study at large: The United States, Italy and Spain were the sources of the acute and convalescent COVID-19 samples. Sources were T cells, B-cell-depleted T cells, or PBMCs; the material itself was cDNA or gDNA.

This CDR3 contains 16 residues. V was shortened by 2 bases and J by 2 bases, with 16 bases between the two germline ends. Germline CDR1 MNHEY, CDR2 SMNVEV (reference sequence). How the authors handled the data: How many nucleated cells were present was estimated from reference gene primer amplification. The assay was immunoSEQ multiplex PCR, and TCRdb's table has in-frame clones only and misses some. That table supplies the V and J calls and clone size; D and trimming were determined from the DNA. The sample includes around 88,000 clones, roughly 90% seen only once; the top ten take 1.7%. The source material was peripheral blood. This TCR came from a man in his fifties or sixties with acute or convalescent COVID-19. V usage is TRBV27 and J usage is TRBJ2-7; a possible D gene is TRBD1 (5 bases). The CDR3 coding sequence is TGTGCCAGCAGTTTAGTGGTGGGTATAGGGGCCTACGAGCAGTACTTC. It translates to CASSLVVGIGAYEQYF.